This T cell receptor beta chain was sequenced in a study of T cell changes during pregnancy in multiple sclerosis. Using immunoSEQ multiplex PCR, the repertoire was profiled, and TCRdb retains in-frame clones only, with some absent. The sample holds over 90,000 clones, around 93% seen once. The sequence came from a female donor with multiple sclerosis, enrolled in a pregnancy study. The sample in question was peripheral blood, obtained before pregnancy.

The CDR3 spells CASSLRRGEEKLFF. The CDR3 region has the DNA TGTGCCAGCTCTCTCCGACGGGGGGAGGAAAAACTGTTTTTT. This chain joins TRBV18 and TRBJ1-4; D may be TRBD1 (5 bases). Trimming pared 6 bases from V and 8 bases from J, leaving 16 bases between. The CDR3 sequence is 14 residues long. CDR1 KGHSH and CDR2 LQKENI come from the germline V gene. The variable domain in full, with the rest retrieved from reference TRBV18 and TRBJ1-4, is NAGVMQNPRHLVRRRGQEARLRCSPMKGHSHVYWYRQLPEEGLKFMVYLQKENIIDESGMPKERFSAEFPKEGPSILRIQQVVRGDSAAYFCASSLRRGEEKLFFGSGTQLSVL.